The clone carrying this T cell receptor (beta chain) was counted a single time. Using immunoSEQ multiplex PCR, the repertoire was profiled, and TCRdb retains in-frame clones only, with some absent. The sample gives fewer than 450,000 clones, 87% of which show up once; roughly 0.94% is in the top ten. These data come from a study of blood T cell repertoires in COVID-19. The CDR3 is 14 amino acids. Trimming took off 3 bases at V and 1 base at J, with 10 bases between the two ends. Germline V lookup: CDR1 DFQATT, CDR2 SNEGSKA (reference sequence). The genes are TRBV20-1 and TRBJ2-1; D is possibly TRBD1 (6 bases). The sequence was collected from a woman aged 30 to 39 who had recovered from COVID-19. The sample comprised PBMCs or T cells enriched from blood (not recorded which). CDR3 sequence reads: CSASYQGSYNEQFF. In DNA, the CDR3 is TGCAGTGCTAGTTACCAGGGGTCCTACAATGAGCAGTTCTTC.